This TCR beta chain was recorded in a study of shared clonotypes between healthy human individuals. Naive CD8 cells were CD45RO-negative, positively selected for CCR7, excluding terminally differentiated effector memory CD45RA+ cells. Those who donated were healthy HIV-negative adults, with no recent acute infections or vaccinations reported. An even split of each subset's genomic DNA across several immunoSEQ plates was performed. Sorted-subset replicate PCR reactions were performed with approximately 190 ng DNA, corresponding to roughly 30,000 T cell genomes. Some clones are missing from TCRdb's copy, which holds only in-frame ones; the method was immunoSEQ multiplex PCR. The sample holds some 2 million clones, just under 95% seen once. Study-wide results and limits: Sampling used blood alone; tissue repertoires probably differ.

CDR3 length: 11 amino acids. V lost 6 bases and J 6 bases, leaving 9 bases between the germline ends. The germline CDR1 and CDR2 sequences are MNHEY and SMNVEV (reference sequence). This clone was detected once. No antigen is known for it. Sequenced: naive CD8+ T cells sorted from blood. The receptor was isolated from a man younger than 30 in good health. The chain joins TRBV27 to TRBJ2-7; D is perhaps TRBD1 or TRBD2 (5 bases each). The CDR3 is CASRWGSEQYF. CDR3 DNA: TGTGCCAGCAGGTGGGGGTCCGAGCAGTACTTC.